This T cell receptor (beta chain) was profiled in a study of blood T cell repertoires in COVID-19. Whole-study context: The analysed material was cDNA or gDNA that came from T cells, B-cell-depleted T cells, or PBMCs.

Per the original data handling: For nucleated cells, counts were estimated from reference gene primer amplification. Libraries were prepared by immunoSEQ multiplex PCR; TCRdb keeps only in-frame clonotypes and omits some of them. D and trimming come from the DNA, and the V and J calls and clone size come from that table. The table has about 200,000 clones, approximately 80% seen once. CDR1 is SGHDT and CDR2 is YYEEEE in the germline V gene. The CDR3 extends over 15 amino acids. Trimming shortened V by 0 bases and J by 0 bases, and 10 bases separated the two germline ends. This receptor was obtained from a human donor with acute or convalescent COVID-19. The donor label of this sample is uncertain. Sequencing was performed on peripheral blood. This chain links TRBV5-6 with TRBJ2-7; TRBD1 is a possible D gene (5 bases). The CDR3 coding sequence is TGTGCCAGCAGCTTGGGCAGGGCCCCCTCCTACGAGCAGTACTTC. Amino acid sequence: CASSLGRAPSYEQYF.